The present entry profiles one T cell receptor (beta chain) with its context. Its target is not known. The library came from three nested PCR rounds adapted from ARM-PCR protocols. TCRdb recomputed calls from the multiplex PCR reads with MiXCR, one row per CDR3 protein. The sample has about 86,000 distinct CDR3 sequences, around 80% seen once. Per germline, CDR1 SGHVS and CDR2 FQNEAQ. V lost 3 bases, J lost 7 bases, and 7 bases lay in between. This CDR3 spans 12 amino acids. This record belongs to a study of tumor and adjacent non-tumor tissue in lung cancer. Whole-study findings and limits: Top 100 clones took a larger repertoire share in normal lung. Significantly higher TCR diversity was found in tumor than normal lung.

The template was RNA from unsorted bulk tissue. Distant lung tissue was collected more than 3 cm away from the tumor edge. Sequenced input: distant non-tumor lung tissue. This TCR derives from a woman aged 50 to 60 with non-small cell lung cancer. The chain employs TRBV7-8 and TRBJ2-1; tentatively, D is TRBD1 or TRBD2 (5 bases each). The CDR3 DNA sequence: TGTGCCAGCAGCTTGGGACGGAATGAGCAGTTCTTC. It codes for CASSLGRNEQFF.